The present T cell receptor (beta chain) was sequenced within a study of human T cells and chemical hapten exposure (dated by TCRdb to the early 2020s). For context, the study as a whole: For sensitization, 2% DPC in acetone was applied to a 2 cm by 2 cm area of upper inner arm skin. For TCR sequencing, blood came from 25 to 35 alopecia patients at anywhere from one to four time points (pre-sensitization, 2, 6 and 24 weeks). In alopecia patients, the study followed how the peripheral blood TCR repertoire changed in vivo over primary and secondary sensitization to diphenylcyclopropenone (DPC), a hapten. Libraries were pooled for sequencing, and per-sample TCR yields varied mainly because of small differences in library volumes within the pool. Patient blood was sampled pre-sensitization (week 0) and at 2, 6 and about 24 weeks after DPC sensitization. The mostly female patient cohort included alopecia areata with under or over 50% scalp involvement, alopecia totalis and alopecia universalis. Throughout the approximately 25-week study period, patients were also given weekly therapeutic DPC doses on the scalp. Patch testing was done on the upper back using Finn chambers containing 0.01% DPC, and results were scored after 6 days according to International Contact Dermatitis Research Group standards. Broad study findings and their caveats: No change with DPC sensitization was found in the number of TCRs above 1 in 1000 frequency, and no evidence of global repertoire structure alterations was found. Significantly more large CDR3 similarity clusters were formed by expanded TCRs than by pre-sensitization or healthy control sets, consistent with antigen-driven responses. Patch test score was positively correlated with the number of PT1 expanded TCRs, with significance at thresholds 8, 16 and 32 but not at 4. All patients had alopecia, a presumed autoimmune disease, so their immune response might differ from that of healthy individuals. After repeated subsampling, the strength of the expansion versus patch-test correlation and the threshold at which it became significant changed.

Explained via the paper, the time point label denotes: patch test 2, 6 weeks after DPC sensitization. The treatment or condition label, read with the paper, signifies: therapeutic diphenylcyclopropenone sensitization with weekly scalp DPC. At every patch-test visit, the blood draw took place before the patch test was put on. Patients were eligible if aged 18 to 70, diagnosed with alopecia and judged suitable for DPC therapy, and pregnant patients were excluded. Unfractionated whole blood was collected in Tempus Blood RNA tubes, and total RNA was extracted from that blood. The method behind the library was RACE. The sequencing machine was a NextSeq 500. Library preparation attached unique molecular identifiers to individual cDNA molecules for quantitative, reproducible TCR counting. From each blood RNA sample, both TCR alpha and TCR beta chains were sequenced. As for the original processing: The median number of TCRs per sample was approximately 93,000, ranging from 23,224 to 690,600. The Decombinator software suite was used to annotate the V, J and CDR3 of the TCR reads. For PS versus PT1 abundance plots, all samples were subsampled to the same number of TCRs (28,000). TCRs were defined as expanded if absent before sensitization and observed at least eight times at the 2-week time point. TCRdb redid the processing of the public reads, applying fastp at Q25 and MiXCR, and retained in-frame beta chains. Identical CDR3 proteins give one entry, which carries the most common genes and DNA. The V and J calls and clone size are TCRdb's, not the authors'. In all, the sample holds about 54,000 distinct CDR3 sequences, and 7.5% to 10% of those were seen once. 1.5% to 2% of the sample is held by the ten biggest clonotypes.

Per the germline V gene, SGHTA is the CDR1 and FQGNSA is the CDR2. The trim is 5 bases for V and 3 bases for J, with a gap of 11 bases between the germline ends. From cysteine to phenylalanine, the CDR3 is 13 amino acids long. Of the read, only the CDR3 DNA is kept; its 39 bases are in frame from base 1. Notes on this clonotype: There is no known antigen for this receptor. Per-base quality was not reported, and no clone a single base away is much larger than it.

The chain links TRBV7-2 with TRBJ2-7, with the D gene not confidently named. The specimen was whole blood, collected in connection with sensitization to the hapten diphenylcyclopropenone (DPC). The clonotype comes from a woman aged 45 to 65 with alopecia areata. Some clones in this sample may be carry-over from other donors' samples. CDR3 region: CASSLRTDYEQYF. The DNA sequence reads TGTGCCAGCAGCCTCCGGACGGACTACGAGCAGTACTTC.